This T cell receptor (beta chain) was sequenced during a study of blood T cell repertoires in COVID-19. On the study more broadly: Sites in the United States, Italy and Spain provided acute and convalescent COVID-19 samples. T cells, B-cell-depleted T cells, or PBMCs provided the cDNA or gDNA that served as material.

How the authors handled the data: The authors estimated nucleated cell counts from reference gene primer amplification. Sequencing used immunoSEQ multiplex PCR; TCRdb keeps in-frame clones, though not all of them. D and trimming were read from the DNA, whereas the V and J calls and clone size are those reported in that table. This table has about 200,000 clones, approximately 85% appearing once. Germline V gives CDR1 LNHNV, CDR2 YYDKDF (reference sequence). V lost 5 bases and J lost 0, with 11 bases in between. The CDR3 totals 15 residues. The sequence was obtained from a man aged 55 to 70 with acute or convalescent COVID-19. The chain uses TRBV15 and TRBJ2-1; D unresolved. Sequenced material: peripheral blood. CDR3 region: CATSGRVSSYNEQFF. The CDR3 DNA reads as TGTGCCACCAGCGGCCGGGTAAGCTCCTACAATGAGCAGTTCTTC. Looking up the rest from reference TRBV15 and TRBJ2-1 gives the full variable domain: DAMVIQNPRYQVTQFGKPVTLSCSQTLNHNVMYWYQQKSSQAPKLLFHYYDKDFNNEADTPDNFQSRRPNTSFCFLDIRSPGLGDTAMYLCATSGRVSSYNEQFFGPGTRLTVL.